One and the same sample provided the 2 T cell receptor beta chains below, sequenced in a study of human T cells and chemical hapten exposure. TCRdb re-called the RACE reads with MiXCR, one entry per CDR3 protein. The sample carries about 80,000 distinct CDR3 sequences, 12% to 15% recorded once. The time point: pre-sensitization, week 0. Treatment defined: therapeutic diphenylcyclopropenone sensitization with weekly scalp DPC. The source was whole blood, collected in connection with sensitization to the hapten diphenylcyclopropenone (DPC). The receptors were sampled from a woman aged 50 to 60 with alopecia areata. Some clones in this sample may be carry-over from other donors' samples.

This clonotype was recorded a few times. This rearrangement joins TRBV7-2 to TRBJ2-5; D unclear. Trimming cost V 5 bases and J 5 bases, with 18 bases left between them. CDR3 size: 15 residues. The germline CDR1 and CDR2 sequences are SGHTA and FQGNSA. CDR3 in DNA: TGTGCCAGCAGCGAACTGGGTAGGGTCAGGGAGACCCAGTACTTC. It specifies CASSELGRVRETQYF.

This chain connects TRBV12-3 or TRBV12-4 to TRBJ2-5, with D maybe TRBD1 (6 bases). Deletions cut 3 bases from V and 0 bases from J, with 11 bases between. CDR3 length: 15 amino acids. This CDR3 is CASSFGDTNQETQYF. CDR3 nucleotides: TGTGCCAGCAGTTTTGGGGACACCAACCAAGAGACCCAGTACTTC.